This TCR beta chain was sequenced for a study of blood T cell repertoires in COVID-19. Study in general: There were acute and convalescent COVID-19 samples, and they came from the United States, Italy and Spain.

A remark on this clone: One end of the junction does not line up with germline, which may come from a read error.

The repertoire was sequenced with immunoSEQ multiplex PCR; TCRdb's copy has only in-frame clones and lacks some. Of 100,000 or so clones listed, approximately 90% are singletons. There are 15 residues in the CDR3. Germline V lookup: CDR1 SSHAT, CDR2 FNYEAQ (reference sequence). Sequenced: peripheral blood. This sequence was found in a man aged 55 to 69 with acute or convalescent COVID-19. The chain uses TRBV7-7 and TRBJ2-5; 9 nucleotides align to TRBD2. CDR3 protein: CASSFSVTSGETQYF. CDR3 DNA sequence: TGTGCTAGCAGCTTTTCGGTGACTAGCGGAGAGACCCAGTACTTC. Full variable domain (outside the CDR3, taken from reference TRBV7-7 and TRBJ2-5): GAGVSQSPRYKVTKRGQDVTLRCDPISSHATLYWYQQALGQGPEFLTYFNYEAQPDKSGLPSDRFSAERPEGSISTLTIQRTEQRDSAMYRCASSFSVTSGETQYFGPGTRLLVL.